This T cell receptor (beta chain) came from a study of a mutant IDH1 vaccine in newly diagnosed glioma. For the study at large: The therapy given earlier, which was standard therapy, consisted of radiotherapy, temozolomide, or both, and most of the patients received both.

In regard to this clone: Its antigen is not identified.

TCRdb's table, derived via immunoSEQ multiplex PCR, lists solely in-frame clones and lacks some. The sample gives around 94,000 clones, nearly 90% of which show up once; roughly 0.81% is in the top ten. Time point denoted: week 47, end of study. Each vaccine dose was 300 ug of mutant IDH1 20-mer peptide, with topical imiquimod. Overall study findings and caveats: Changes to the top peripheral T cell clonotypes appeared unrelated to pseudoprogression.

V was pared by 4 bases and J by 6 bases, with 4 bases of the junction left unmatched. The CDR3 totals 16 residues. The germline gives CDR1 KGHSH, CDR2 LQKENI. This specimen consisted of PBMCs, obtained from a glioma patient whose treatment included an IDH1 peptide vaccine. This receptor was obtained from a woman aged 45 to 65 with glioma. The genes are TRBV18 and TRBJ2-2; 14 bases align to TRBD2. The CDR3: CASSQGLAGASGELFF. The DNA for the CDR3 is TGTGCCAGCTCACAGGGACTAGCGGGAGCTTCCGGGGAGCTGTTTTTT.